This T cell receptor (beta chain) was captured in a study of cytomegalovirus exposure and HLA in healthy donors. The PCR was carried out with 60 Vbeta primers and 13 Jbeta primers. Clones were sequenced by immunoSEQ multiplex PCR, and TCRdb holds only the in-frame ones, with some missing. The sample includes roughly 180,000 clones, 76% of them seen just once. Study-wide results and caveats: Later on, a genetic analysis was performed. It linked a missense variant in DCLRE1C with V- and J-gene trimming of TCR beta. The listing of roughly 160 TCR beta chains classed them as cytomegalovirus-associated. According to reports, the classifier identified cytomegalovirus status with high specificity and sensitivity.

Germline CDR1 reads MGHRA; CDR2 reads YSYEKL. The CDR3 runs to 17 residues. The junction had 7 bases not matched to a gene; V was cut back by 2 bases and J by 0 bases. A note on this clone: Its antigen is unidentified.

This TCR was sampled from a female donor in good health and CMV-seronegative. Sequencing was carried out using PBMCs. The chain has TRBV4-1 and TRBJ2-3, with 8 nucleotides matching TRBD2. The CDR3 sequence is CASSQRPAGGSTDTQYF. The CDR3 DNA is TGCGCCAGCAGCCAACGGCCGGCGGGGGGTAGCACAGATACGCAGTATTTT.